This entry concerns a single T cell receptor beta chain. These data belong to a study of blood T cell repertoires in COVID-19. Study at large: The samples span acute and convalescent COVID-19 from the United States, Italy and Spain. Sources were T cells, B-cell-depleted T cells, or PBMCs; the material itself was cDNA or gDNA.

This CDR3 is built from 12 residues. Trimming shortened V by 5 bases and J by 1 base, and 5 bases separated the two germline ends. In germline, CDR1 is SGHVS, CDR2 FNYEAQ. As originally analysed: Estimation of nucleated cell counts relied on the amplification of reference gene primers. Repertoires were generated with immunoSEQ multiplex PCR, while TCRdb's copy carries only in-frame clones and drops some. The V and J calls and clone size come from that table; D and trimming were worked out from the DNA. Among tens of thousands of clones listed, approximately 90% were seen once. Sequencing was performed on peripheral blood. The genes are TRBV7-6 and TRBJ1-1; D uncertain. The source of this sequence is a man older than 75 with acute or convalescent COVID-19. Written as DNA, the CDR3 is TGTGCCAGCAGCCACAGGAACACTGAAGCTTTCTTT. It yields the protein CASSHRNTEAFF.